The clone carrying this TCR beta chain was seen more than once but under ten times. Antigen unknown. This sample was included in a study of T cells after yellow fever vaccination. The V end lost 5 bases, the J end lost 5 bases, and 16 bases lay between the germline ends. The CDR3 covers 14 residues. Germline lookup yields CDR1 DFQATT and CDR2 SNEGSKA (reference sequence). In making TCR cDNA, 5'RACE template switching added a universal primer site and UMIs to it. TCRdb passed the 5' RACE reads through MiXCR, listing each CDR3 protein once. The sample includes about 360,000 distinct CDR3 sequences, approximately 6% of them seen just once. Overall study findings and caveats: Most primary-vaccination clones reappeared after the booster (approximately 95% CD4, roughly 88% CD8). FACS-sorted repertoires might harbor abundant contaminating clonotypes from the bulk population.

This specimen was PBMCs, taken 5 days after the yellow fever booster vaccination. The TCR originated in a man aged 30-40 years who received the YFV17D yellow fever vaccine. This chain joins TRBV20-1 and TRBJ2-1; weak D call: TRBD2 (5 bases). The CDR3 nucleotides read TGCAGTGCTGCACTAGTGAAGCAAAACAATGAGCAGTTCTTC. Its protein is CSAALVKQNNEQFF.